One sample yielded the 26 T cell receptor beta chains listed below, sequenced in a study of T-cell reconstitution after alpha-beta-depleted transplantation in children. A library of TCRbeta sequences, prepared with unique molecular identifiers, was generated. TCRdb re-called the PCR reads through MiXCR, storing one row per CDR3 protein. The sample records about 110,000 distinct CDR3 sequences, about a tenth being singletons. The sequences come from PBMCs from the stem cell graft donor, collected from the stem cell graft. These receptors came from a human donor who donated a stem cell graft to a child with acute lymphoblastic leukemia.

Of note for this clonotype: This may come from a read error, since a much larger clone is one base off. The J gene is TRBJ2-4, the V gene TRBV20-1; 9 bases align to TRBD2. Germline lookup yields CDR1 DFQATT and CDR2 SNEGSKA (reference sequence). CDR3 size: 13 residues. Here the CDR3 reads CSASTSGKNSQYF. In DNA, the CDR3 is TGCAGTGCTTCGACTAGCGGCAAAAACAGTCAGTACTTC.

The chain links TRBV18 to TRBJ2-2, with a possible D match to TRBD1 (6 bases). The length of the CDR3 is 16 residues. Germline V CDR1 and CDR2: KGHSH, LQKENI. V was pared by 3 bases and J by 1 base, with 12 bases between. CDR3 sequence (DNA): TGTGCCAGCTCACCGACAGGCACAGGGAACACCGGGGAGCTGTTTTTT. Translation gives CASSPTGTGNTGELFF.

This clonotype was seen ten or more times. CDR3 region: CASSLSTGTYNEQFF. As DNA, the CDR3 is TGCGCCAGCAGCCTTTCGACAGGGACCTACAATGAGCAGTTCTTC. The rearrangement links TRBV5-1 to TRBJ2-1; 7 nucleotides line up with TRBD1. The CDR3 extends over 15 amino acids. V was pared by 4 bases and J by 2 bases, with 6 bases of the junction left unmatched. Germline V gene lookup returns CDR1 SGHRS and CDR2 YFSETQ. Full variable domain (remainder filled in from reference TRBV5-1 and TRBJ2-1): KAGVTQTPRYLIKTRGQQVTLSCSPISGHRSVSWYQQTPGQGLQFLFEYFSETQRNKGNFPGRFSGRQFSNSRSEMNVSTLELGDSALYLCASSLSTGTYNEQFFGPGTRLTVL.

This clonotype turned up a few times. The CDR3 DNA sequence: TGTGCCAGCAGACTGGACAGGAGGAATGAAAAACTGTTTTTT. Amino acid sequence: CASRLDRRNEKLFF. The V gene is TRBV12-3 or TRBV12-4, the J gene TRBJ1-4; 7 bases match TRBD1. With 6 bases clipped from V and 5 bases from J, the junction kept 6 bases outside the gene matches. This CDR3 has 14 residues.

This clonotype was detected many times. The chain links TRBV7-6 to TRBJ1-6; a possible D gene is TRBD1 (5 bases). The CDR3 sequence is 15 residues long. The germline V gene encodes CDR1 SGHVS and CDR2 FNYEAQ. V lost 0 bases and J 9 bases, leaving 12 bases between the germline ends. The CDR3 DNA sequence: TGTGCCAGCAGCTTAGCAGCGCCTGGGGGTTCACCCCTCCACTTT. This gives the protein CASSLAAPGGSPLHF.

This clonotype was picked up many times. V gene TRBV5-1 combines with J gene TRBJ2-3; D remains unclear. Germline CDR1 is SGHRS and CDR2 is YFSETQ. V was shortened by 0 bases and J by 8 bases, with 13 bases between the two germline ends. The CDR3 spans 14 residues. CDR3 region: CASSLVSGRSTQYF. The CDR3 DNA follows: TGCGCCAGCAGCTTGGTCTCTGGCCGCAGTACGCAGTATTTT.

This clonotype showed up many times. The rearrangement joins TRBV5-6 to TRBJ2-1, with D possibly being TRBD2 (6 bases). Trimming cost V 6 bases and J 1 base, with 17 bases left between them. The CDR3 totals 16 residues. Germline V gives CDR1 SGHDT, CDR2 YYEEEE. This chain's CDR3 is CASIRGWGVSYNEQFF. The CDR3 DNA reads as TGTGCCAGCATCCGGGGATGGGGGGTGTCCTACAATGAGCAGTTCTTC.

In DNA, the CDR3 is TGTGCCAGTAGTATAGCTAAGGGAGGAGGAACTGAAGCTTTCTTT. This translates into CASSIAKGGGTEAFF. This chain joins TRBV19 and TRBJ1-1; D gene unclear. V was clipped by 1 base and J by 5 bases, with 14 bases between them. This CDR3 is 15 amino acids long. Germline loops: CDR1 LNHDA, CDR2 SQIVND (reference sequence).

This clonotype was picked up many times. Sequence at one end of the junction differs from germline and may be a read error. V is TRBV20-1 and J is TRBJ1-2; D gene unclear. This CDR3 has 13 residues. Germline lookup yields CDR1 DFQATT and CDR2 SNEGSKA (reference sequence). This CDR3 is CSATFQNLYDYTF. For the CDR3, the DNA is TGCAGTGCTACCTTCCAGAACCTCTATGACTACACCTTC.

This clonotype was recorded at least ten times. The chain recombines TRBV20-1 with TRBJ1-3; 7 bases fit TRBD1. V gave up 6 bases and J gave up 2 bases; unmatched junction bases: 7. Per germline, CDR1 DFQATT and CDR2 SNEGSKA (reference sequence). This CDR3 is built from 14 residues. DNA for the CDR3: TGCAGTGCGAAACGGGACAGTGCTGGAAACACCATATATTTT. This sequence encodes CSAKRDSAGNTIYF.

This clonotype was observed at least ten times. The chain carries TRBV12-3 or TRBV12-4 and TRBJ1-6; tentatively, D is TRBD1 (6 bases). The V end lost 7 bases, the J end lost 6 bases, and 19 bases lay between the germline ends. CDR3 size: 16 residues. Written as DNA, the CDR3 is TGTGCCAGCACAATTTGGAGGGGGTCCCCTAATTCACCCCTCCACTTT. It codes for CASTIWRGSPNSPLHF.

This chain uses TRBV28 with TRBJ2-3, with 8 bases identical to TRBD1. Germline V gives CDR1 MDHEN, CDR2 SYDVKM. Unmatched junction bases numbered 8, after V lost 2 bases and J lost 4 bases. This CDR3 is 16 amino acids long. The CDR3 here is CASSLVAGGIPDTQYF. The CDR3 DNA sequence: TGTGCCAGCAGTTTAGTGGCAGGGGGCATCCCAGATACGCAGTATTTT. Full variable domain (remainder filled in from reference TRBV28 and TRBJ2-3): DVKVTQSSRYLVKRTGEKVFLECVQDMDHENMFWYRQDPGLGLRLIYFSYDVKMKEKGDIPEGYSVSREKKERFSLILESASTNQTSMYLCASSLVAGGIPDTQYFGPGTRLTVL.

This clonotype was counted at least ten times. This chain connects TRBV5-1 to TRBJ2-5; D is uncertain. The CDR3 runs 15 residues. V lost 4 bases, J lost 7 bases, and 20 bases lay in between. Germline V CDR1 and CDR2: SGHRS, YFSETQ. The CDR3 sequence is CASSLWLSAARTQYF. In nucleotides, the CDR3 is TGCGCCAGCAGCCTGTGGCTGTCGGCCGCAAGGACCCAGTACTTC.

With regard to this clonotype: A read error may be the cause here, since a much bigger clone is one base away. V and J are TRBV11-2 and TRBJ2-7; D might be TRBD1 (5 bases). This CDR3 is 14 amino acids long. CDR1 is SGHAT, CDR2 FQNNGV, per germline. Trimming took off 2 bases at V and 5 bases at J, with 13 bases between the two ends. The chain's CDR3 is CASSLLRVRNEQYF. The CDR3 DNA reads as TGTGCCAGCAGCTTACTCAGGGTGAGGAACGAGCAGTACTTC.

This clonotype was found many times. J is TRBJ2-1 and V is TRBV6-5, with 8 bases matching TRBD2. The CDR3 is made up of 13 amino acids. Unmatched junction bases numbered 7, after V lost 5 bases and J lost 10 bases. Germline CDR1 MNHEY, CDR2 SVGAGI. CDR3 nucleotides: TGTGCCAGCAGTCCCGGGAGCGGGGGCGAGCAGTTCTTC. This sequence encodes CASSPGSGGEQFF.

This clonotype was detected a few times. The CDR3 region has the DNA TGCGCCAGCAGTCGTGGGACTGTCGCTTGGACCCAGTACTTC. It codes for CASSRGTVAWTQYF. The V call is TRBV23-1, the J call TRBJ2-5; tentative D call: TRBD2 (6 bases). Being an ORF, TRBV23-1 has a function that is uncertain. This CDR3 spans 14 amino acids. V lost 4 bases to trimming and J lost 7 bases, with 16 bases between them.

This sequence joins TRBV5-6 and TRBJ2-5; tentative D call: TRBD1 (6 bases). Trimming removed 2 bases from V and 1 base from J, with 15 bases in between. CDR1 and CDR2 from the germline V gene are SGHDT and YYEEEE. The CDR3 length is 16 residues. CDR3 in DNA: TGTGCCAGCAGCTTAGGGGCAGGGGACATCCAAGAGACCCAGTACTTC. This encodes CASSLGAGDIQETQYF.

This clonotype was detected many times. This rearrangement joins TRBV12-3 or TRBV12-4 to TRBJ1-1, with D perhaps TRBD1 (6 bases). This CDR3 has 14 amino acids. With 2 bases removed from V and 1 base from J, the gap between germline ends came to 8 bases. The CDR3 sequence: CASSLSGANTEAFF. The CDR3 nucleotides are TGTGCCAGCAGTTTATCAGGGGCGAACACTGAAGCTTTCTTT.

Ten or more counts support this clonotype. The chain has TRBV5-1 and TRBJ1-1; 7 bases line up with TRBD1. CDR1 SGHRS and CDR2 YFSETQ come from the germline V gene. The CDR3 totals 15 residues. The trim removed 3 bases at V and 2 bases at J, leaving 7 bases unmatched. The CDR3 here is CASSSGGQRNTEAFF. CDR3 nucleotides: TGCGCCAGCAGCTCCGGGGGACAGAGAAACACTGAAGCTTTCTTT.

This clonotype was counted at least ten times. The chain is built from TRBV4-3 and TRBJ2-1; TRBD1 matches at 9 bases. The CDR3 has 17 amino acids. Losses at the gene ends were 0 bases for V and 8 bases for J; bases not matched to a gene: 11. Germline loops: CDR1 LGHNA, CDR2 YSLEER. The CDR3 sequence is CASSQDKTGQGRDEQFF. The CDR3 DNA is TGCGCCAGCAGCCAAGATAAAACCGGACAGGGGCGGGATGAGCAGTTCTTC.

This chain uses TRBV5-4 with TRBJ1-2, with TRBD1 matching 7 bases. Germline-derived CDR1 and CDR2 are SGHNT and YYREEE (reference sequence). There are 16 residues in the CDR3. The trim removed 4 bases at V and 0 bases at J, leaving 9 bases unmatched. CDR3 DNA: TGTGCCAGCAGCGGAGGACAGGCACTTACTAACTATGGCTACACCTTC. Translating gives CASSGGQALTNYGYTF.

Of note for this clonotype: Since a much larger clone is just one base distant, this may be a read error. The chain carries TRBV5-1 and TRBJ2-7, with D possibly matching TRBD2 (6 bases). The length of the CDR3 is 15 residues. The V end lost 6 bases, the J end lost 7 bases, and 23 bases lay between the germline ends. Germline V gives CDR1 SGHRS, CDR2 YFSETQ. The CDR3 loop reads CASNIRTSTAGEQYF. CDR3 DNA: TGCGCCAGCAACATACGGACATCAACCGCGGGAGAGCAGTACTTC.

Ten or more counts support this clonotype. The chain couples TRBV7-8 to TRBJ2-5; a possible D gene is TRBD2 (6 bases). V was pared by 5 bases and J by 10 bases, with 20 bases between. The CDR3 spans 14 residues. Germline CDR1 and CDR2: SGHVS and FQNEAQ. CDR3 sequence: CASSQRGTSWLQYF. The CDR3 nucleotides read TGTGCCAGCAGCCAGCGCGGGACTTCTTGGCTCCAGTACTTC.

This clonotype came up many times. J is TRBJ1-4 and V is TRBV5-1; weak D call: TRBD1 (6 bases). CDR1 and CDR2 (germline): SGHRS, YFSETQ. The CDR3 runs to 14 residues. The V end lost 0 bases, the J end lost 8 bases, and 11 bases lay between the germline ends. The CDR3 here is CASSLAGGEEKLFF. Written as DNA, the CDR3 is TGCGCCAGCAGCTTGGCCGGGGGCGAGGAAAAACTGTTTTTT.

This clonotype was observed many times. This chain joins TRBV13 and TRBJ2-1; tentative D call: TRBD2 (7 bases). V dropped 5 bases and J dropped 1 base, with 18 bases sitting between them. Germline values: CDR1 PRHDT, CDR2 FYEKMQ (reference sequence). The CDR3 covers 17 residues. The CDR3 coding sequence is TGTGCCAGCAGCCCTTCGGGGGCTAGCGGATCCTACAATGAGCAGTTCTTC. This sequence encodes CASSPSGASGSYNEQFF. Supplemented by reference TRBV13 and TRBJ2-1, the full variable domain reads AAGVIQSPRHLIKEKRETATLKCYPIPRHDTVYWYQQGPGQDPQFLISFYEKMQSDKGSIPDRFSAQQFSDYHSELNMSSLELGDSALYFCASSPSGASGSYNEQFFGPGTRLTVL.

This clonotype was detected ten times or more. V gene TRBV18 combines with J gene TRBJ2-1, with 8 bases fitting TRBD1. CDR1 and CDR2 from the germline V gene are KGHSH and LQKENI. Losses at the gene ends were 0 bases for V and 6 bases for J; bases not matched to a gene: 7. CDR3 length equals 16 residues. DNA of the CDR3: TGTGCCAGCTCACCACCGATCCAGGGGGCCGGCAATGAGCAGTTCTTC. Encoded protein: CASSPPIQGAGNEQFF. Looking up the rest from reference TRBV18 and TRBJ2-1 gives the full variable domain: NAGVMQNPRHLVRRRGQEARLRCSPMKGHSHVYWYRQLPEEGLKFMVYLQKENIIDESGMPKERFSAEFPKEGPSILRIQQVVRGDSAAYFCASSPPIQGAGNEQFFGPGTRLTVL.